This T cell receptor beta chain was observed in a study of PD-1 blockade in classical Hodgkin lymphoma. General study points: Patients excluded were those beginning nivolumab under 1 year after ASCT. Those achieving complete response showed baseline diversity like newly diagnosed patients. In newly diagnosed patients, baseline TCR diversity was reportedly below that of healthy donors.

Every patient was affected by relapse after autologous stem cell transplantation, while exposure to brentuximab vedotin was not uniform. The table came from immunoSEQ multiplex PCR; TCRdb's copy has only in-frame clones and leaves some out. The sample contains approximately 34,000 clones, 76% of which appear only once. The sample holds many counts of this clone. The antigen remains unidentified. CDR1 is LNHDA and CDR2 is SQIVND in the germline V gene (reference sequence). Trimming cost V 3 bases and J 4 bases, with 15 bases left between them. This CDR3 contains 15 residues. The specimen comprised peripheral blood mononuclear cells (PBMCs), sampled before the second cycle of nivolumab. The source is a human donor with classical Hodgkin lymphoma. The chain has TRBV19 and TRBJ1-2; perhaps TRBD1 as D (5 bases). CDR3 in DNA: TGTGCCAGTAGTATGGGGGAGCCATCCGGCTATGGCTACACCTTC. Amino acid sequence: CASSMGEPSGYGYTF.